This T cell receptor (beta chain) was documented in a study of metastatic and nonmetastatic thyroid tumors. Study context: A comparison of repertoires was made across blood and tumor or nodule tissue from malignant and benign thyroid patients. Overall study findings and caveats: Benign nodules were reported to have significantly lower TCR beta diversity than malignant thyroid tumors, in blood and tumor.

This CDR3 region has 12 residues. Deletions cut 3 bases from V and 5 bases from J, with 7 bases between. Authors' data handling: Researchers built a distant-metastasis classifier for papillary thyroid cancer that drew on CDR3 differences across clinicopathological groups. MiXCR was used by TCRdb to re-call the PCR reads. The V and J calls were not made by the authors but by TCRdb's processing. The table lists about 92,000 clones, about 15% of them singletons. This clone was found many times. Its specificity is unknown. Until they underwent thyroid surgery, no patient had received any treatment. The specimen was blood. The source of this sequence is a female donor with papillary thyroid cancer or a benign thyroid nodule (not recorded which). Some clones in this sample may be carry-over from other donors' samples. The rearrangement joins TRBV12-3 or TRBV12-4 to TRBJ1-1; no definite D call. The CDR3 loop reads CASSLRVTEAFF. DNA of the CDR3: TGTGCCAGCAGTTTGAGAGTGACTGAAGCTTTCTTT.